Here is one TCR beta chain with its context. Construction of the TCR beta libraries employed iRepertoire HTBI primers in conjunction with Arm-PCR of CDR3 regions. TCRdb redid the calling of the multiplex PCR reads with MiXCR, one entry per CDR3 protein. The repertoire holds about 520,000 distinct CDR3 sequences, with about 12% as singletons. The V end lost 3 bases, the J end lost 4 bases, and 12 bases lay between the germline ends. The CDR3 has 14 amino acids. Germline V gives CDR1 SEHNR, CDR2 FQNEAQ (reference sequence). The data derive from a study of regulatory T cells in long-lasting Graves disease. The time point here: newly diagnosed GD, antithyroid drugs for less than 3 months. RNA isolated from PBMCs was used to make the TCR library. This sample was shared with a second study, whose subject was T cells in Graves' hyperthyroidism and ophthalmopathy. Per that paper: When the TCR CDR3 underwent first-round RT-PCR, the HTBI primer set was used. A model using 13 V-J features told ophthalmopathy apart from stable hyperthyroidism.

This TCR was sampled from a woman in her twenties or thirties with Graves disease. This sequence joins TRBV7-9 and TRBJ1-1, with D maybe TRBD1 (5 bases). Sample: peripheral blood mononuclear cells (PBMCs), taken at new diagnosis, from a patient treated with antithyroid drugs. The CDR3 DNA reads TGTGCCAGCAGCTTTGGGGGGAGGAGCACTGAAGCTTTCTTT. Amino acids: CASSFGGRSTEAFF.